The rows below give T cell receptor beta chains drawn from one sample of a study of blood T cells in healthy people across ages. TCRdb redid the calling of the 5' RACE reads with MiXCR, one entry per CDR3 protein. The sample consists of some 1,500,000 distinct CDR3 sequences, roughly 43% of them appearing once. Sequenced sample: blood. The receptors originated from a woman between 18 and 30 years old in good health. The CDR3 runs from the conserved cysteine through the conserved F or W. The D gene is left open where the match is weak. Size values are once, few and many counts, or a class for expanded clones, and some rows have none.

abundance,v_gene,j_gene,d_gene,CDR3aa,CDR3nt
.,TRBV11-3,TRBJ2-1,.,CASSGHNEQFF,TGTGCCAGCAGCGGACACAATGAGCAGTTCTTC
.,TRBV29-1,TRBJ2-7,.,CSVVSISYEQYF,TGCAGCGTTGTTTCAATCTCCTACGAGCAGTACTTC
.,TRBV5-1,TRBJ2-3,.,CASSPPVPLPDTQYF,TGCGCCAGCAGCCCCCCAGTTCCCCTCCCAGATACGCAGTATTTT
.,TRBV7-2,TRBJ2-1,.,CASSLGLGNALYNEQFF,TGTGCCAGCAGCTTAGGGTTGGGGAATGCCCTCTACAATGAGCAGTTCTTC
.,TRBV4-3,TRBJ1-1,.,CASSQEKVRGWDTEAFF,TGCGCCAGCAGCCAAGAAAAGGTTCGGGGGTGGGACACTGAAGCTTTCTTT
.,TRBV6-2/TRBV6-3,TRBJ2-1,.,CASSFPLVSRYNEQFF,TGTGCCAGCAGTTTTCCACTAGTTTCCAGGTACAATGAGCAGTTCTTC
.,TRBV7-9,TRBJ1-4,.,CASSLLATTNEKLFF,TGTGCCAGCAGCTTATTGGCAACAACTAATGAAAAACTGTTTTTT
.,TRBV6-1,TRBJ1-1,.,CASNRQTFEAFF,TGTGCCAGCAACAGACAAACCTTTGAAGCTTTCTTT
.,TRBV7-2,TRBJ1-1,.,CASSLERGREAFF,TGTGCCAGCAGCTTAGAGAGAGGAAGAGAAGCTTTCTTT
.,TRBV12-3/TRBV12-4,TRBJ2-3,.,CASSLEARRGTDTQYF,TGTGCCAGCAGTTTAGAAGCCAGACGAGGAACAGATACGCAGTATTTT
.,TRBV12-3/TRBV12-4,TRBJ1-1,.,CASSRRATEAFF,TGTGCCAGCAGCCGCAGGGCCACTGAAGCTTTCTTT
.,TRBV3-1,TRBJ2-7,TRBD2,CASSHPGGLYEQYF,TGTGCCAGCAGCCATCCGGGGGGGCTCTACGAGCAGTACTTC
.,TRBV28,TRBJ2-7,.,CASSLGLPGEQYF,TGTGCCAGCAGTCTGGGACTCCCGGGCGAGCAGTACTTC
.,TRBV4-1,TRBJ2-4,.,CASSQPRSKNIQYF,TGCGCCAGCAGCCAACCTAGGTCCAAAAACATTCAGTACTTC
.,TRBV4-3,TRBJ1-6,TRBD1,CASSRYRDSNPPLHF,TGCGCCAGCAGCCGATACCGGGACAGTAATCCACCCCTCCACTTT
few,TRBV10-1,TRBJ1-4,.,CASSESGEKLFF,TGCGCCAGCAGTGAGTCTGGCGAAAAACTGTTTTTT
.,TRBV7-2,TRBJ2-5,.,CASSVPPLQEIQYF,TGTGCCAGCAGCGTCCCACCCCTCCAAGAGATCCAGTACTTC
.,TRBV6-2/TRBV6-3,TRBJ2-1,TRBD2,CASSYSGTSGGDNEQFF,TGTGCCAGCAGTTACAGCGGGACTAGCGGGGGGGACAATGAGCAGTTCTTC
once,TRBV6-5,TRBJ2-1,TRBD1,CATSQGVPPNEQFF,TGTGCCACCTCACAGGGGGTCCCCCCAAATGAGCAGTTCTTC
.,TRBV10-3,TRBJ2-7,.,CAISALRGISYEQYF,TGTGCCATCAGTGCCCTAAGGGGAATCTCCTACGAGCAGTACTTC
.,TRBV27,TRBJ1-1,.,CASSLSQYMNTEAFF,TGTGCCAGCAGTTTGAGTCAATACATGAACACTGAAGCTTTCTTT
few,TRBV6-5,TRBJ2-7,.,CASSSKGGGRYEQYF,TGTGCCAGCAGTTCCAAAGGGGGGGGTCGGTACGAGCAGTACTTC
.,TRBV2,TRBJ1-2,.,CASSPLPFNYGYTF,TGTGCCAGCAGTCCTTTACCGTTTAACTATGGCTACACCTTC
few,TRBV2,TRBJ1-1,.,CASSEGGMAEAFF,TGTGCCAGCAGTGAGGGGGGTATGGCTGAAGCTTTCTTT
.,TRBV27,TRBJ1-2,.,CASSVSPGPYGYTF,TGTGCCAGCAGTGTATCTCCAGGGCCCTATGGCTACACCTTC
few,TRBV27,TRBJ2-7,.,CASAWRSSYEQYF,TGTGCCAGCGCTTGGCGGAGCTCCTACGAGCAGTACTTC
few,TRBV6-6,TRBJ1-1,TRBD1,CASRRRDRGCEAFF,TGTGCCAGCAGGCGCCGGGACAGGGGGTGTGAAGCTTTCTTT
.,TRBV12-3/TRBV12-4,TRBJ2-7,.,CTSSFGAMNYEQYF,TGTACCAGCAGTTTTGGAGCGATGAACTACGAGCAGTACTTC
.,TRBV11-2,TRBJ1-1,.,CASSEDSSEAFF,TGTGCCAGCAGCGAGGACAGCTCTGAAGCTTTCTTT
.,TRBV2,TRBJ2-6,.,CARRLPAGSLSGANVLTF,TGTGCCAGGCGCCTGCCTGCAGGGTCACTCTCTGGGGCCAACGTCCTGACTTTC
few,TRBV7-9,TRBJ2-7,.,CASSSRTASSYEQYF,TGTGCCAGCAGCTCTCGGACAGCTAGCTCCTACGAGCAGTACTTC
.,TRBV5-1,TRBJ1-1,.,CASSPGVGPNTEAFF,TGCGCCAGCAGCCCCGGGGTAGGACCGAACACTGAAGCTTTCTTT